Below are 10 T cell receptor beta chains sequenced from a single sample in a study of T cells in Graves' hyperthyroidism and ophthalmopathy. The CDR3 regions of TCR beta were amplified from RNA transcripts. Carried out on the TCR CDR3, a first-round RT-PCR used the HTBI primer set. TCRdb called the multiplex PCR reads again in MiXCR, with one record for every CDR3 protein. The data hold around 600,000 distinct CDR3 sequences, with 12% to 15% observed a single time. The sample was blood. The source of these receptors is a woman between 18 and 30 years old with Graves' ophthalmopathy.

The V and J genes are TRBV28 and TRBJ1-2; perhaps TRBD1 as D (6 bases). Trimming removed 5 bases at V and 6 bases at J, with 13 bases between. Germline V gene data show CDR1 as MDHEN and CDR2 as SYDVKM. The CDR3 loop spans 13 amino acids. CDR3: CASSPKTGNGYTF. In nucleotides, the CDR3 is TGTGCCAGCAGTCCCAAGACAGGAAATGGCTACACCTTC.

The J gene is TRBJ2-1, the V gene TRBV20-1; no clear D. Germline V gives CDR1 DFQATT, CDR2 SNEGSKA (reference sequence). V lost 1 base and J lost 0, with 13 bases in between. The CDR3 runs 16 residues. CDR3 DNA sequence: TGCAGTGCTAGAGTTACCCGGATGAGCTCCTACAATGAGCAGTTCTTC. It is translated as CSARVTRMSSYNEQFF.

This clonotype was observed at least ten times. This chain connects TRBV7-8 to TRBJ2-5; a weak D match, TRBD2 (5 bases). The germline V gene has CDR1 SGHVS and CDR2 FQNEAQ. CDR3 length: 14 amino acids. V shed 3 bases and J shed 4 bases, with 12 bases lying between them. Here the CDR3 DNA reads TGTGCCAGCAGCTTCGCGGGCCGTCCAGAGACCCAGTACTTC. It is translated as CASSFAGRPETQYF.

This clonotype occurred many times. The V gene is TRBV5-1, the J gene TRBJ2-7; perhaps TRBD2 as D (6 bases). V gave up 2 bases and J gave up 7 bases, with 22 bases separating them. The CDR3 covers 16 residues. Germline CDR1 reads SGHRS; CDR2 reads YFSETQ. The CDR3 sequence is CASSLSALAASGEQYF. The CDR3 nucleotides read TGCGCCAGCAGCTTATCGGCATTAGCGGCCTCGGGGGAGCAGTACTTC.

This clonotype was recorded once. This chain joins TRBV3-1 and TRBJ2-1; TRBD2 matches 7 bases. CDR3 length: 14 residues. CDR1 is LGHDT and CDR2 is YNNKEL in the germline V gene (reference sequence). After removal of 0 bases from V and 5 bases from J, the junction contained 1 base not matched to a gene. The CDR3 DNA reads TGTGCCAGCAGCCAAGATCGGGAGGACAATGAGCAGTTCTTC. This sequence encodes CASSQDREDNEQFF.

Ten or more counts support this clonotype. The rearrangement links TRBV28 to TRBJ2-2, with 7 bases identical to TRBD1. The CDR3 contains 18 residues. CDR1 is MDHEN and CDR2 is SYDVKM in the germline V gene. The V gene end was trimmed by 3 bases and the J gene end by 0 bases; junction bases not matched to a gene: 10. The CDR3 loop reads CASSLRRTGLPNTGELFF. The CDR3 bases are TGTGCCAGCAGTTTGCGGCGGACAGGCCTTCCGAACACCGGGGAGCTGTTTTTT.

The CDR3 DNA is TGTGCCAGCAGCGTAGGGGGGCCGGGAGGCTACGAGCAGTACTTC. This encodes CASSVGGPGGYEQYF. This sequence joins TRBV9 and TRBJ2-7, with D possibly TRBD2 on 7 matching bases. The V end was cut by 0 bases, the J end by 3 bases, with 13 bases between. The CDR3 sequence is 15 residues long. Per germline, CDR1 SGDLS and CDR2 YYNGEE.

This clonotype occurred many times. The rearrangement joins TRBV20-1 to TRBJ2-5, with 9 bases lining up with TRBD2. Germline loops: CDR1 DFQATT, CDR2 SNEGSKA (reference sequence). This CDR3 contains 15 residues. V trimming: 5 bases; J trimming: 4 bases; junction bases outside the gene matches: 11. This CDR3 is CSAEISGSARETQYF. The CDR3 bases are TGCAGTGCTGAAATTAGCGGGAGTGCTAGAGAGACCCAGTACTTC.

This clonotype was observed many times. The chain couples TRBV30 to TRBJ1-1, with a weak D call TRBD1 (6 bases). Germline CDR1 and CDR2: GTSNPN and SVGIG (reference sequence). The CDR3 runs to 11 residues. V was clipped by 4 bases and J by 11 bases, with 14 bases between them. In DNA, the CDR3 is TGTGCCTGGACCTTACAGGGAGGGGCTTTCTTT. This gives the protein CAWTLQGGAFF.

This clonotype was observed many times. This sequence joins TRBV28 and TRBJ2-5; 8 bases map to TRBD1. CDR1 is MDHEN and CDR2 is SYDVKM in the germline V gene. The CDR3 is 16 residues long. J lost 6 bases, V lost 10 bases, and 19 bases had no gene match. Here the CDR3 DNA reads TGTGCCACCTCAGAGGCCTGGACAGGGAAGGGGAAGACCCAGTACTTC. As protein: CATSEAWTGKGKTQYF.